This T cell receptor (beta chain) derives from a study of cytotoxic CD8 clonotypes in ibrutinib-treated CLL. Assay used: immunoSEQ multiplex PCR; TCRdb lists only in-frame clones, some missing. This table holds 150,000 to 250,000 clones, about 72% found once. V was clipped by 5 bases and J by 4 bases, with 15 bases between them. The CDR3 spans 14 residues. Germline V gene data show CDR1 as SGHTA and CDR2 as FQGNSA. The V call is TRBV7-2, the J call TRBJ2-7, with D maybe TRBD2 (7 bases). The sample in question was PBMCs, obtained after 24 months of ibrutinib treatment. The clonotype was recovered from a human donor with chronic lymphocytic leukemia. DNA of the CDR3: TGTGCCAGCAGCCGGGGGCGGGAGCTGTACGAGCAGTACTTC. It is translated as CASSRGRELYEQYF.